This T cell receptor beta chain was documented in a study of blood T cell repertoires in COVID-19. Study details: Spain, Italy and the United States supplied samples that represented acute and convalescent COVID-19. The cDNA or gDNA used as material had been derived from T cells, B-cell-depleted T cells, or PBMCs.

This clone was counted once. Per the authors' pipeline: Estimation of nucleated cell counts was performed using reference gene primer amplification. Sequencing was performed with immunoSEQ multiplex PCR; in TCRdb, only in-frame clones are kept and a portion is missing. V, J and clone size are those of that table, while D and trimming were read from the DNA. Seen here are 70,000 or so clones, around 76% observed once, and the top ten hold around 20%. The V gene lost 2 bases and the J gene lost 2 bases, with 13 bases spanning the gap. From germline, CDR1 is SNHLY and CDR2 FYNNEI. This CDR3 has 16 residues.

The receptor's source is a human donor in a cohort sampled during active COVID-19. The V and J genes are TRBV2 and TRBJ1-3; TRBD1 might be the D (5 bases). Sequenced material: peripheral blood. CDR3 DNA: TGTGCCAGCAGTGAAAGGGGCCAATTCGCTGGAAACACCATATATTTT. It translates to CASSERGQFAGNTIYF. The whole variable domain, filled in from reference TRBV2 and TRBJ1-3, reads EPEVTQTPSHQVTQMGQEVILRCVPISNHLYFYWYRQILGQKVEFLVSFYNNEISEKSEIFDDQFSVERPDGSNFTLKIRSTKLEDSAMYFCASSERGQFAGNTIYFGEGSWLTVV.